This record looks at one T cell receptor beta chain sequence and its context. What it binds is not known. The sample holds other DNA sequences that translate to the same CDR3. TCRdb's table, derived via immunoSEQ multiplex PCR, lists solely in-frame clones and lacks some. The sample records 60,000 to 75,000 clones, about 85% being singletons. The data originate from a study of T cell responses to AZD1222 COVID-19 vaccine. General study results and limits: After the peak T cell response, and only then, were repertoires sampled.

This sequence originates from an adult in good health. The sample was peripheral blood, taken on day 0 of AZD1222 vaccination.

The CDR3 region has the DNA TGTGCCAGCTCACAAGACAGATTGAATTCACCCCTCCACTTT. Translating it yields CASSQDRLNSPLHF. The V gene is TRBV18, the J gene TRBJ1-6, with D tentatively TRBD1 (5 bases). The CDR3 length is 14 residues. The V end was cut by 4 bases, the J end by 7 bases, with 11 bases between. Looked up from germline, CDR1 is KGHSH and CDR2 is LQKENI.